These 11 T cell receptor beta chains were all obtained from the same sample, sequenced in a study of response to subunit inactivated influenza vaccine. TCRdb re-called the RT-PCR reads with MiXCR, one entry per CDR3 protein. The table includes about 180,000 distinct CDR3 sequences, roughly a tenth detected once. The sample consisted of CD8+ T cells sorted from PBMCs, taken 23 to 25 months after vaccination. The receptors stem from a man between 50 and 75 years old who received an inactivated influenza vaccine.

The chain recombines TRBV6-1 with TRBJ1-2; maybe TRBD1 (5 bases). Trimming shortened V by 3 bases and J by 5 bases, and 10 bases separated the two germline ends. The CDR3 contains 13 residues. Germline CDR1 reads MNHNS; CDR2 reads SASEGT. The CDR3 loop is CASSDAGLYGYTF. Here the CDR3 DNA reads TGTGCCAGCAGTGATGCAGGGCTGTATGGCTACACCTTC.

This clonotype was seen at least ten times. The genes are TRBV10-3 and TRBJ1-2, with D unclear. This CDR3 comprises 10 residues. Deletions cut 10 bases from V and 7 bases from J, with 10 bases between. The germline CDR1 and CDR2 sequences are ENHRY and SYGVKD. The CDR3 loop is CATGGGGYTF. CDR3 DNA sequence: TGTGCCACAGGAGGTGGTGGCTACACCTTC.

V usage is TRBV4-1 and J usage is TRBJ2-1; D may be TRBD1 or TRBD2 (5 bases each). Germline loops: CDR1 MGHRA, CDR2 YSYEKL. Trimming pared 1 base from V and 9 bases from J, leaving 7 bases between. The CDR3 spans 12 residues. CDR3 coding DNA: TGCGCCAGCAGCCAAGTTGGGGGTGAGCAGTTCTTC. It yields the protein CASSQVGGEQFF.

This chain links TRBV20-1 with TRBJ2-7; 13 bases match TRBD2. Trimming cost V 6 bases and J 3 bases; bases outside gene matches: 2. Germline loops: CDR1 DFQATT, CDR2 SNEGSKA (reference sequence). The CDR3 is 13 amino acids. CDR3 coding DNA: TGCAGTGCAGGACTAGCGGGAGTCTACGAGCAGTACTTC. This gives the protein CSAGLAGVYEQYF.

The table lists this clonotype with a few counts. The chain joins TRBV20-1 to TRBJ2-1, with 10 bases aligning to TRBD2. The CDR3 extends over 14 amino acids. V shed 1 base, J shed 8 bases, and the junction held 5 bases outside the gene matches. Per germline, CDR1 DFQATT and CDR2 SNEGSKA (reference sequence). CDR3 in DNA: TGCAGTGCTAGAGGCCTAGCGGGAGTATATGAGCAGTTCTTC. Amino acid sequence: CSARGLAGVYEQFF.

This clonotype showed up many times. The chain carries TRBV12-3 or TRBV12-4 and TRBJ1-1; D gene ambiguous. CDR3 length equals 11 residues. Deletions cut 6 bases from V and 5 bases from J, with 7 bases between. The CDR3 coding sequence is TGTGCCAGCAGCTTGGGAACTGAAGCTTTCTTT. This encodes CASSLGTEAFF.

The chain is built from TRBV9 and TRBJ2-5, with 8 bases matching TRBD2. This CDR3 contains 14 residues. The germline gives CDR1 SGDLS, CDR2 YYNGEE. The ends lost 0 bases at V and 5 bases at J; junction bases unmatched: 3. The CDR3 region is CASSVAGGSETQYF. The DNA for the CDR3 is TGTGCCAGCAGCGTAGCGGGGGGGTCGGAGACCCAGTACTTC.

With regard to this clonotype: It is unclear where the CDR3 begins or ends on the DNA, so no DNA is shown, and the CDR3 is as TCRdb lists it. This sequence joins TRBV27 and TRBJ2-1; the table calls TRBD2, which could not be checked here. Looked up from germline, CDR1 is MNHEY and CDR2 is SMNVEV (reference sequence). The CDR3 has 18 amino acids, counting both end residues. The CDR3 loop reads CASSSSAGGPPDYDEQFF.

CDR3 loop: CASSLGAPGLSYEQYF. The DNA for the CDR3 is TGTGCCAGCAGCTTGGGCGCTCCGGGACTCTCCTACGAGCAGTACTTC. V usage is TRBV11-2 and J usage is TRBJ2-7; tentatively, D is TRBD2 (6 bases). Deletions cut 3 bases from V and 0 bases from J, with 15 bases between. Germline V lookup: CDR1 SGHAT, CDR2 FQNNGV. There are 16 residues in the CDR3.

The rearrangement links TRBV29-1 to TRBJ2-2; D remains unclear. The CDR3 totals 13 residues. Trimming removed 3 bases at V and 4 bases at J, with 9 bases between. Looked up from germline, CDR1 is SQVTM and CDR2 is ANQGSEA. As DNA, the CDR3 is TGCAGCGTTGATTTACCGTTCACCGGGGAGCTGTTTTTT. Protein sequence: CSVDLPFTGELFF.

The J gene is TRBJ2-1, the V gene TRBV29-1; D ambiguous. The CDR3 spans 14 residues. Trimming stripped 5 bases from V and 1 base from J, with 12 bases between. CDR1 is SQVTM and CDR2 is ANQGSEA in the germline V gene. The CDR3 spells CSVLAFESYNEQFF. In DNA form, the CDR3 reads TGCAGCGTTCTGGCTTTTGAATCCTACAATGAGCAGTTCTTC.